The rows below give T cell receptor beta chains drawn from one sample of a study of blood T cell repertoires in COVID-19. Some clones are missing from TCRdb's copy, which holds only in-frame ones; the method was immunoSEQ multiplex PCR. The sample has about 240,000 clones; about four fifths are singletons. Sequences were obtained from peripheral blood. Every receptor here comes from a woman younger than 30 with acute or convalescent COVID-19. Each CDR3 is given with its conserved first and last residue.

j_call: TRBJ2-5; v_call: TRBV19; cdr3_aa: CASSVGGLETQYF
j_call: TRBJ1-5; v_call: TRBV6-5; cdr3_aa: CASSTGNGQPQHF
j_call: TRBJ2-3; v_call: TRBV7-2; cdr3_aa: CASRGGRGDTQYF
j_call: TRBJ1-4; v_call: TRBV12-3/TRBV12-4; cdr3_aa: CASSLEISEKLFF
j_call: TRBJ2-2; v_call: TRBV24-1; cdr3_aa: CATSDPRTGFSGELFF
j_call: TRBJ1-4; v_call: TRBV7-8; cdr3_aa: CASKGDPLKLFF
j_call: TRBJ2-2; v_call: TRBV21-1; cdr3_aa: CASSKVPRPTGTSGSQYTGELFF
j_call: TRBJ1-6; v_call: TRBV6-6; cdr3_aa: CASSYGGSYANSPLHF
j_call: TRBJ2-1; v_call: TRBV4-3; cdr3_aa: CASSQGGTSGPYYNEQFF
j_call: TRBJ2-1; v_call: TRBV7-9; cdr3_aa: CASGGGLAGLDRYNEQFF
j_call: TRBJ2-7; v_call: TRBV6-5; cdr3_aa: CASSYTSAKYEQYF
j_call: TRBJ2-7; v_call: TRBV29-1; cdr3_aa: CSVEGQGYEQYF
j_call: TRBJ2-1; v_call: TRBV28; cdr3_aa: CASREAGSSYNEQFF
j_call: TRBJ1-2; v_call: TRBV5-1; cdr3_aa: CASSLLQDNGYTF
j_call: TRBJ2-1; v_call: TRBV7-9; cdr3_aa: CASSWGQGEMDEQFF
j_call: TRBJ2-3; v_call: TRBV19; cdr3_aa: CASSMLRLDRTERYTQYF
j_call: TRBJ2-1; v_call: TRBV11-2; cdr3_aa: CASSLIGGGNEQFF
j_call: TRBJ1-2; v_call: TRBV4-3; cdr3_aa: CASSQDFAAYGYTF
j_call: TRBJ1-6; v_call: TRBV5-1; cdr3_aa: CASSLETGAKVLHF
j_call: TRBJ2-7; v_call: TRBV15; cdr3_aa: CATSRDRQGDEQYF
j_call: TRBJ2-7; v_call: TRBV3-1/TRBV3-2; cdr3_aa: CASSKGGLILGEQYF
j_call: TRBJ1-1; v_call: TRBV5-1; cdr3_aa: CASSLLALNTEAFF
j_call: TRBJ2-5; v_call: TRBV10-1; cdr3_aa: CARTPTRTRSLETQYF
j_call: TRBJ2-1; v_call: TRBV11-2; cdr3_aa: CASSQPGLAGNNEQFF
j_call: TRBJ2-1; v_call: TRBV30; cdr3_aa: CAWRTSGRVNEQFF
j_call: TRBJ1-1; v_call: TRBV10-3; cdr3_aa: CATRQGFRTEAFF
j_call: TRBJ2-1; v_call: TRBV7-2; cdr3_aa: CASSLDGREHIAGWNEQFF
j_call: TRBJ2-2; v_call: TRBV18; cdr3_aa: CASSPELGTGELFF
j_call: TRBJ2-2; v_call: TRBV6-5; cdr3_aa: CASSRGQGTAGELFF
j_call: TRBJ2-1; v_call: TRBV10-2; cdr3_aa: CASAELAGGMEFF
j_call: TRBJ2-7; v_call: TRBV28; cdr3_aa: CASSLRGLGEQYF
j_call: TRBJ1-3; v_call: TRBV5-1; cdr3_aa: CASSQGATTGNTIYF
j_call: TRBJ2-5; v_call: TRBV10-1; cdr3_aa: CASSELASGGQETQYF
j_call: TRBJ1-1; v_call: TRBV30; cdr3_aa: CAWSTQGDTEAFF
j_call: TRBJ1-6; v_call: TRBV18; cdr3_aa: CASSRTVEPNSPLHF
j_call: TRBJ2-1; v_call: TRBV19; cdr3_aa: CASGAGSWEQFF
j_call: TRBJ2-6; v_call: TRBV6-2/TRBV6-3; cdr3_aa: CASSYSGGSGANVLTF
j_call: TRBJ1-1; v_call: TRBV19; cdr3_aa: CASSPRREGMNTEAFF
j_call: TRBJ2-1; v_call: TRBV4-3; cdr3_aa: CASSQATGGSYNEQFF
j_call: TRBJ2-1; v_call: TRBV5-4; cdr3_aa: CASSFDRGQGVLNEQFF
j_call: TRBJ1-2; v_call: TRBV29-1; cdr3_aa: CSAERTGGMFGYTF
j_call: TRBJ2-5; v_call: TRBV7-2; cdr3_aa: CASSLAGLKETQYF
j_call: TRBJ1-4; v_call: TRBV19; cdr3_aa: CATRGYNYEKLFF
j_call: TRBJ2-6; v_call: TRBV5-8; cdr3_aa: CASSFSPGKYGANVLTF
j_call: TRBJ2-1; v_call: TRBV6-5; cdr3_aa: CASSPLARSNEQFF
j_call: TRBJ2-1; v_call: TRBV18; cdr3_aa: CASSQDRYNEQFF
j_call: TRBJ1-4; v_call: TRBV2; cdr3_aa: CASSGRYNEKLFF
j_call: TRBJ1-4; v_call: TRBV20-1; cdr3_aa: CSATEEEKLFF
j_call: TRBJ1-4; v_call: TRBV6-4; cdr3_aa: CAPPGKSGGSGEKLFF
j_call: TRBJ1-1; v_call: TRBV15; cdr3_aa: CATSGQGNTEAFF
j_call: TRBJ1-5; v_call: TRBV6-1; cdr3_aa: CASSEGSGVEGQPQHF
j_call: TRBJ1-6; v_call: TRBV11-1; cdr3_aa: CASSFGRGGVNSPLHF
j_call: TRBJ2-1; v_call: TRBV27; cdr3_aa: CASSFRESNEQFF
j_call: TRBJ2-4; v_call: TRBV15; cdr3_aa: CATSRGRGRENIQYF
j_call: TRBJ1-2; v_call: TRBV28; cdr3_aa: CASSPPGQSFGYGYTF
j_call: TRBJ1-3; v_call: TRBV19; cdr3_aa: CASSIGGGNTIYF
j_call: TRBJ1-6; v_call: TRBV7-8; cdr3_aa: CASSQWSQGLNSPLHF
j_call: TRBJ2-1; v_call: TRBV6-6; cdr3_aa: CASSPTGQGHSYNEQFF
j_call: TRBJ1-1; v_call: TRBV7-8; cdr3_aa: CASSLGLDRGPQVTEAFF